This TCR beta chain came from a study of blood T cell repertoires in COVID-19. On the study more broadly: COVID-19 samples collected from the United States, Italy and Spain covered acute and convalescent phases. PBMCs, B-cell-depleted T cells, or T cells were the source of the cDNA or gDNA that made up the material.

Trimming pared 0 bases from V and 6 bases from J, leaving 11 bases between. There are 14 residues in the CDR3. Germline CDR1 reads LGHDT; CDR2 reads YNNKEL (reference sequence). As processed by the authors: Counts of nucleated cells, estimated from reference gene primer amplification, were obtained. Sequencing was performed with immunoSEQ multiplex PCR; in TCRdb, only in-frame clones are kept and a portion is missing. V, J and clone size are taken as reported in that table, and D and trimming were inferred from the DNA itself. The table records around 200,000 clones, 85% to 90% of them present only once.

The V and J genes are TRBV3-1 (or the pseudogene TRBV3-2) and TRBJ1-1; the D is unclear. Sequenced material: peripheral blood. The TCR sequence derives from a young man with active or convalescent COVID-19. CDR3 protein: CASSQEGRAAEAFF. In DNA form, the CDR3 reads TGTGCCAGCAGCCAAGAGGGGAGAGCGGCTGAAGCTTTCTTT.